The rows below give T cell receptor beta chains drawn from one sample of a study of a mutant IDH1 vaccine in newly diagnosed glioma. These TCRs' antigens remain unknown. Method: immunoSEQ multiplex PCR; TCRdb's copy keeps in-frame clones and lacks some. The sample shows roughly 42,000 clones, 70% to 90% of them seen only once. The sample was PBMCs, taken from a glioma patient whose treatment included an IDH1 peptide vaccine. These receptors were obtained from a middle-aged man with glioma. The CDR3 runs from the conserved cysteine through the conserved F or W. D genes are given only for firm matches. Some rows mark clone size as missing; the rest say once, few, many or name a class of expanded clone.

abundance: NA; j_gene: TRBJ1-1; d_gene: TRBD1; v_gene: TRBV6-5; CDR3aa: CASRAGGRNTEAFF; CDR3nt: TGTGCCAGCAGAGCAGGGGGAAGGAACACTGAAGCTTTCTTT
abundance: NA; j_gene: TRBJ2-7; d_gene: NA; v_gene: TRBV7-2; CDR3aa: CASSLSYEQYF; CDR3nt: TGTGCCAGCAGCCTCTCCTACGAGCAGTACTTC
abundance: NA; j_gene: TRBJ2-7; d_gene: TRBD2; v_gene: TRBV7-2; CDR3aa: CASSFREREVRYEQYF; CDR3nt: TGTGCCAGCAGCTTTCGGGAGCGGGAGGTCCGCTACGAGCAGTACTTC
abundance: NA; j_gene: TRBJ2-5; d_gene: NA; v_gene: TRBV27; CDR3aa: CASSLRGGGQETQYF; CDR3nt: TGTGCCAGCAGTTTACGCGGAGGGGGTCAAGAGACCCAGTACTTC
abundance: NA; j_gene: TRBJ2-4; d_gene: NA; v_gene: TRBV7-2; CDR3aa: CASSLRDGRGVSIQYF; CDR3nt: TGTGCCAGCAGCCTCCGGGATGGCAGGGGAGTAAGCATTCAGTACTTC
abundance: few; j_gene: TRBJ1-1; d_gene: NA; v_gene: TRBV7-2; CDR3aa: CASSLGAGGNTEAFF; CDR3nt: TGTGCCAGCAGCTTAGGGGCCGGAGGGAACACTGAAGCTTTCTTT
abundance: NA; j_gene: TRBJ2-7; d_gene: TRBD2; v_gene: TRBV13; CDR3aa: CASSLVAGGAEYEQYF; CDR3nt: TGTGCCAGCAGCTTAGTGGCGGGGGGAGCAGAGTACGAGCAGTACTTC
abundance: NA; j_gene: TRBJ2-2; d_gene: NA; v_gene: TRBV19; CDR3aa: CASRSNRDSGELFF; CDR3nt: TGTGCCAGTAGAAGTAACAGGGATTCCGGGGAGCTGTTTTTT
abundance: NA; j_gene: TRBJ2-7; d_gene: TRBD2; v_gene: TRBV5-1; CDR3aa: CASSSREGPYEQYF; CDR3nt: TGCGCCAGCAGCTCTCGGGAGGGGCCCTACGAGCAGTACTTC
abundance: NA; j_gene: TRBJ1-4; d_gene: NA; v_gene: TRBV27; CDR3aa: CASSFLGAWEKLFF; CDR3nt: TGTGCCAGCAGTTTTTTGGGGGCGTGGGAAAAACTGTTTTTT
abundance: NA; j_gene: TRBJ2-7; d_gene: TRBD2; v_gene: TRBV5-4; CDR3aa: CASSLEGLEPHEQYF; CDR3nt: TGTGCCAGCAGCTTGGAGGGACTAGAGCCCCACGAGCAGTACTTC
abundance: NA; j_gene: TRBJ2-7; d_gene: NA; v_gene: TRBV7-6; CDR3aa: CASSLGYSGPYEQYF; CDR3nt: TGTGCCAGCAGCTTAGGGTATAGCGGTCCCTACGAGCAGTACTTC
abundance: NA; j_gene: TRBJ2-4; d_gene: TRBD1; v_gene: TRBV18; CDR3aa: CASSPYRGAKNIQYF; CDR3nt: TGTGCCAGCTCACCATACAGGGGCGCCAAAAACATTCAGTACTTC
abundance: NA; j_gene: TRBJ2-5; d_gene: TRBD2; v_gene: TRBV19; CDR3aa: CASSIVGAGGSPAETQYF; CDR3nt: TGTGCCAGTAGTATAGTGGGCGCGGGAGGGAGTCCCGCAGAGACCCAGTACTTC
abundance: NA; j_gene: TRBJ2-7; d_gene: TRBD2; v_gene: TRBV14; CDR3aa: CASSPTGRGLAVSYEQYF; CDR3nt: TGTGCCAGCAGCCCCACGGGCCGAGGACTAGCGGTTTCCTACGAGCAGTACTTC
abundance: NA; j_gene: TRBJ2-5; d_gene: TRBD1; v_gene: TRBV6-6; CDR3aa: CASSYSRGQGIETQYF; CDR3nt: TGTGCCAGCAGTTACTCCCGGGGACAGGGTATAGAGACCCAGTACTTC
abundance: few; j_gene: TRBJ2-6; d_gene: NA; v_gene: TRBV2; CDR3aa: CASSYSEANVLTF; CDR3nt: TGTGCCAGCAGTTATTCTGAGGCCAACGTCCTGACTTTC
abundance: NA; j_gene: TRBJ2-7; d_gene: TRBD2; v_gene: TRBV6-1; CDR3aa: CASSGQRGLAGVGEQYF; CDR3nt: TGTGCCAGCAGTGGCCAAAGGGGTCTAGCGGGAGTGGGTGAGCAGTACTTC
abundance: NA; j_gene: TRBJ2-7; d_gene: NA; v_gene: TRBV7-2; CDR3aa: CASSYLRGGGDEQYF; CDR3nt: TGTGCCAGCAGCTACCTTCGAGGGGGAGGCGACGAGCAGTACTTC
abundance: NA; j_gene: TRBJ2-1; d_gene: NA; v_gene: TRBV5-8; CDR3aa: CASSLVGRSYNEQFF; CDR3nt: TGTGCCAGCAGCTTAGTGGGAAGGTCCTACAATGAGCAGTTCTTC
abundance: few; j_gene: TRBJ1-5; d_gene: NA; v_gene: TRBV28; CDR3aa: CASSLYRGNQPQHF; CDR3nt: TGTGCCAGCAGCCTATACAGGGGCAATCAGCCCCAGCATTTT